The present T cell receptor (beta chain) was sequenced within a study of blood T cells in healthy people across ages. The study's findings and limits: The lack of PBMC sorting stopped any conclusive naive versus antigen-experienced comparison.

A sample-barcoded 5' primer and a J-beta primer mix were used in a second PCR of roughly 6 to 11 cycles. TCRdb passed the 5' RACE reads through MiXCR, listing each CDR3 protein once. This sample carries 800,000 to 950,000 distinct CDR3 sequences, approximately 35% of them seen once, and the ten largest clones take about an eighth. As regards this clonotype: Its antigen remains unidentified.

This CDR3 comprises 13 residues. The germline V gene has CDR1 SNHLY and CDR2 FYNNEI. The germline V and J ends were trimmed by 4 bases and 2 bases, with 6 bases remaining between them. Sample: blood. The chain carries TRBV2 and TRBJ1-5, with D hard to call. The receptor was derived from a man between 18 and 29 years old in good health. CDR3 nucleotide sequence: TGTGCCAGCAGTGGCAGAGGCAATCAGCCCCAGCATTTT. Translating it yields CASSGRGNQPQHF. The full variable domain, rest sourced from reference TRBV2 and TRBJ1-5, is EPEVTQTPSHQVTQMGQEVILRCVPISNHLYFYWYRQILGQKVEFLVSFYNNEISEKSEIFDDQFSVERPDGSNFTLKIRSTKLEDSAMYFCASSGRGNQPQHFGDGTRLSIL.